This T cell receptor (beta chain) stems from a study of blood T cell repertoires in COVID-19. The wider study: Samples came from the United States, Italy and Spain, spanning acute and convalescent COVID-19.

The V and J ends lost 3 bases and 4 bases respectively, with 9 bases between them. The CDR3 totals 14 residues. Germline lookup yields CDR1 KGHSH and CDR2 LQKENI. As handled by the study authors: Amplification of reference gene primers provided the estimated nucleated cell counts. Libraries were prepared by immunoSEQ multiplex PCR; TCRdb keeps only in-frame clonotypes and omits some of them. Clonal size and the V and J genes are those of that table, whereas D and trimming came from the DNA. The repertoire holds 150,000 to 200,000 clones, with approximately 85% as singletons. The chain uses TRBV18 and TRBJ2-2; D might be TRBD2 (6 bases). The sequencing sample was made of peripheral blood. The clonotype was recovered from a woman over 75 with acute or convalescent COVID-19. CDR3 loop: CASSPAEGTGELFF. CDR3 coding DNA: TGTGCCAGCTCACCTGCGGAGGGCACCGGGGAGCTGTTTTTT.